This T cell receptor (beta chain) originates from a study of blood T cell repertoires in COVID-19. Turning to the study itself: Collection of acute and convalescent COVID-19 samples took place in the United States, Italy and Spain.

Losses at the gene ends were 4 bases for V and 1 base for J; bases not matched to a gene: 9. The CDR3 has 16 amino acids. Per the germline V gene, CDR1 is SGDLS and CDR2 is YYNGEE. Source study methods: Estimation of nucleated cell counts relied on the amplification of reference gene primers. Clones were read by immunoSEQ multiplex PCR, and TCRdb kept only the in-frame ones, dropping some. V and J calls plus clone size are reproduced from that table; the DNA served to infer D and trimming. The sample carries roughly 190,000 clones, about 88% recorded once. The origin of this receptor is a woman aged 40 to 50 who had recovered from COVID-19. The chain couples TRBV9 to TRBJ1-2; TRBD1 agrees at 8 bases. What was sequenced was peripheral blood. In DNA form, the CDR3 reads TGTGCCAGCAGCCAAAATGGGGACAGGATTAACTATGGCTACACCTTC. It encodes CASSQNGDRINYGYTF.